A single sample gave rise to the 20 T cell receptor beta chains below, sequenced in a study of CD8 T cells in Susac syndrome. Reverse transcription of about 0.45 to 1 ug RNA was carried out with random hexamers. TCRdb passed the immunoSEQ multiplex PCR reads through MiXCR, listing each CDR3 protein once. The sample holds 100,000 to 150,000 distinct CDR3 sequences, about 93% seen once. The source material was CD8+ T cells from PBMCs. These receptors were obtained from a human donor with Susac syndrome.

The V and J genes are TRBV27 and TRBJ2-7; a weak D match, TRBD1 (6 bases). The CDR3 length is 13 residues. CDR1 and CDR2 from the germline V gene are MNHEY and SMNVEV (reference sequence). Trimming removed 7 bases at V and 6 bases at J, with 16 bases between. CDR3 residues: CASNPVGGGEQYF. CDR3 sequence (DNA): TGTGCCAGCAACCCCGTTGGGGGCGGCGAGCAGTACTTC.

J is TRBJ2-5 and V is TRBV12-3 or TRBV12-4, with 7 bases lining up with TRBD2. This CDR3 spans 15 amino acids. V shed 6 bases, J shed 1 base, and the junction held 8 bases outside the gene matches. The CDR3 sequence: CASSLESGIQETQYF. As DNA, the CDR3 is TGTGCCAGCAGCCTAGAAAGCGGGATCCAAGAGACCCAGTACTTC.

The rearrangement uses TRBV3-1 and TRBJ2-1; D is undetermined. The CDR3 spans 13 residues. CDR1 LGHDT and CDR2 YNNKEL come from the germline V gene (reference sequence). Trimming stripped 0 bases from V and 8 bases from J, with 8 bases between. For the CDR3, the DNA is TGTGCCAGCAGCCAAGATCGGGCCGATGAGCAGTTCTTC. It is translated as CASSQDRADEQFF.

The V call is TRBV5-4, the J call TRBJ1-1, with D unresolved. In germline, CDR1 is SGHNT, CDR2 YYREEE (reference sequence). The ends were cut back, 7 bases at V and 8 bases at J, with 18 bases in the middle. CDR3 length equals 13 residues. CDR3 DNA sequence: TGTGCCAGCGTCAATTTCCCGGCAGCAGAAGCTTTCTTT. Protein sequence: CASVNFPAAEAFF.

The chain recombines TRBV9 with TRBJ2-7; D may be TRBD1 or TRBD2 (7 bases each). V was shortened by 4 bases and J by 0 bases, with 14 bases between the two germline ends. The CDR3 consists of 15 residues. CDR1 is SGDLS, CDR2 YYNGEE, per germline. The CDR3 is CASSPGGGSSYEQYF. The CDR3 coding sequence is TGTGCCAGCAGCCCAGGGGGGGGCTCCTCCTACGAGCAGTACTTC.

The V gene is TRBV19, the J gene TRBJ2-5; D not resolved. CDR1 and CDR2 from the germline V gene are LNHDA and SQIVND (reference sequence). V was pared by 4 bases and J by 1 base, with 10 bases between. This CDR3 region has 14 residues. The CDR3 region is CASSNDAIQETQYF. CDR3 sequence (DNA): TGTGCCAGTAGTAACGATGCAATCCAAGAGACCCAGTACTTC.

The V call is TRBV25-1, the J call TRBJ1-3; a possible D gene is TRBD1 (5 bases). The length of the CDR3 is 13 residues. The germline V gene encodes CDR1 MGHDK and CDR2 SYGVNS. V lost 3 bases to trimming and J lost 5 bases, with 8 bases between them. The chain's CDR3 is CASSEWTRNTIYF. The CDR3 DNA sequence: TGTGCCAGCAGTGAGTGGACACGAAACACCATATATTTT.

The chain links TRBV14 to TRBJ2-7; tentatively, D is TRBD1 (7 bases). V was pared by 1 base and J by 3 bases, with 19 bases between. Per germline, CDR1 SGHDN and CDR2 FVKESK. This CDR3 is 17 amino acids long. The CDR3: CASSQGATRQGLYEQYF. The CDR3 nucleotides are TGTGCCAGCAGCCAAGGAGCCACAAGACAGGGACTCTACGAGCAGTACTTC.

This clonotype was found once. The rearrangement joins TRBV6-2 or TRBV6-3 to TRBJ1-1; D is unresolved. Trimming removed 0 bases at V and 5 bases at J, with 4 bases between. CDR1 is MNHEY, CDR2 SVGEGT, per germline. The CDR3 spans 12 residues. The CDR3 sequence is CASSYSATEAFF. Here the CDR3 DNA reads TGTGCCAGCAGTTACTCGGCGACTGAAGCTTTCTTT.

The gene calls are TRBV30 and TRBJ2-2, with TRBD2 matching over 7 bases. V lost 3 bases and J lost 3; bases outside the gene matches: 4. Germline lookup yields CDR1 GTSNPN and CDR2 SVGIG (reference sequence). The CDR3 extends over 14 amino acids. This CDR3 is CAWRGGTHTGELFF. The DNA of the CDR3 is TGTGCCTGGAGGGGGGGGACCCACACCGGGGAGCTGTTTTTT.

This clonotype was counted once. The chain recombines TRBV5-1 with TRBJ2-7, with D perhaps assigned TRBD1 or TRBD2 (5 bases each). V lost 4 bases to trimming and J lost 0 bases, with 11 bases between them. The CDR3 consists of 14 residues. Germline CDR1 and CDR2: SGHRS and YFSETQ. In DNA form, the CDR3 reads TGCGCCAGCAGCGGTGGGACGGACTCCTACGAGCAGTACTTC. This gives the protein CASSGGTDSYEQYF. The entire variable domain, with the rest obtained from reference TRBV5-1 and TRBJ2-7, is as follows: KAGVTQTPRYLIKTRGQQVTLSCSPISGHRSVSWYQQTPGQGLQFLFEYFSETQRNKGNFPGRFSGRQFSNSRSEMNVSTLELGDSALYLCASSGGTDSYEQYFGPGTRLTVT.

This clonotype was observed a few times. CDR3 in amino acids: CSARVFGLDYYGYTF. DNA for the CDR3: TGCAGTGCTAGGGTGTTTGGGCTTGACTACTATGGCTACACCTTC. This chain uses TRBV20-1 with TRBJ1-2; D unclear. Germline V gene sequence: CDR1 DFQATT, CDR2 SNEGSKA (reference sequence). V lost 3 bases, J lost 3 bases, and 17 bases lay in between. CDR3 length equals 15 residues.

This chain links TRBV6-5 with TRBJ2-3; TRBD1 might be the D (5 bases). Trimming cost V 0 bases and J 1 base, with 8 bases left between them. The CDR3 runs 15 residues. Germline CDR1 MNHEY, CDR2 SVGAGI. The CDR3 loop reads CASSYSLTGTDTQYF. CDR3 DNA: TGTGCCAGCAGTTACTCGCTGACAGGCACAGATACGCAGTATTTT.

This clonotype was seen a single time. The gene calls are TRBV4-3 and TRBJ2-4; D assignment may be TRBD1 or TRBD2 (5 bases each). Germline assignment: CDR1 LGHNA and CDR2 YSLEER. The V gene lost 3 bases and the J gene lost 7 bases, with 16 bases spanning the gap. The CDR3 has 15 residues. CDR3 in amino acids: CASSHGRDALNIQYF. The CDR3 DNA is TGCGCCAGCAGCCACGGCCGGGACGCGCTTAACATTCAGTACTTC.

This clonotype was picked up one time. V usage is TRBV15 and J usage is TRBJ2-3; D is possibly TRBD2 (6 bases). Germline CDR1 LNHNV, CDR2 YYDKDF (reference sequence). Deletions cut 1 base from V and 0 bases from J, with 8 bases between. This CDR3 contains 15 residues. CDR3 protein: CATSRGGESTDTQYF. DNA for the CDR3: TGTGCCACCAGCAGAGGGGGGGAAAGCACAGATACGCAGTATTTT. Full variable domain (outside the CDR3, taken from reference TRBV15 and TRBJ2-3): DAMVIQNPRYQVTQFGKPVTLSCSQTLNHNVMYWYQQKSSQAPKLLFHYYDKDFNNEADTPDNFQSRRPNTSFCFLDIRSPGLGDTAMYLCATSRGGESTDTQYFGPGTRLTVL.

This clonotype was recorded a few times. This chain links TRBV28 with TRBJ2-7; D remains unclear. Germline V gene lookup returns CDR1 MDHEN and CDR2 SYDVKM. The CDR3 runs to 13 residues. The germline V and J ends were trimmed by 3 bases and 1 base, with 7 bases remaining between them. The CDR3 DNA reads TGTGCCAGCAGTTTTGGCCGATCCTACGAGCAGTACTTC. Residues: CASSFGRSYEQYF.

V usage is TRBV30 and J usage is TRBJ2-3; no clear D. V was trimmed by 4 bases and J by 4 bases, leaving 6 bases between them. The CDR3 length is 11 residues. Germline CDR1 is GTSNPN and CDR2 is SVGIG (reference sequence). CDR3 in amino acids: CAWIEADTQYF. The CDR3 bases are TGTGCCTGGATTGAGGCAGATACGCAGTATTTT.

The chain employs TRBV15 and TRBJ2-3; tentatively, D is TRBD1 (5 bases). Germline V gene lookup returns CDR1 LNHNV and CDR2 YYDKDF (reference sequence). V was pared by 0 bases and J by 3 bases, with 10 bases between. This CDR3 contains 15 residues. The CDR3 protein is CATSRETEFTDTQYF. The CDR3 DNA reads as TGTGCCACCAGCAGAGAGACAGAGTTTACAGATACGCAGTATTTT.

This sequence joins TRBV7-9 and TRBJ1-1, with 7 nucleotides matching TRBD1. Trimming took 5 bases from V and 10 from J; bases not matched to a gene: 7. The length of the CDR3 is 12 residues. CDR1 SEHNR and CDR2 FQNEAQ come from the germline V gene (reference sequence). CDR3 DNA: TGTGCCAGCAGCCACAGGGGAGTGGCAGCTTTCTTT. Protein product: CASSHRGVAAFF.

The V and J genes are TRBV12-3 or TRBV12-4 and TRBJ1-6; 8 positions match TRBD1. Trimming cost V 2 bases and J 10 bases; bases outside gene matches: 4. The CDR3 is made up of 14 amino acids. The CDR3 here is CASSLPGTGSPLHF. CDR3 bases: TGTGCCAGCAGTTTACCCGGGACAGGATCACCCCTCCACTTT.